These 30 T cell receptor beta chains came from one sample sequenced in a study of OX40 agonist ivuxolimab in advanced cancers. Clones were read by immunoSEQ multiplex PCR, and TCRdb kept only the in-frame ones, dropping some. The data hold fewer than 140,000 clones, with 90% observed a single time. Material: CD4+ or CD8+ T cells sorted from blood, obtained in a trial of the OX40 agonist ivuxolimab. All receptors derive from an adult with an advanced solid tumor such as melanoma, head and neck, liver or kidney cancer.

The rearrangement links TRBV5-6 to TRBJ2-5; D perhaps matches TRBD2 (5 bases). V was trimmed by 2 bases and J by 6 bases, leaving 11 bases between them. Germline CDR1 SGHDT, CDR2 YYEEEE. This CDR3 has 13 amino acids. The CDR3 sequence: CASSFGEGKTQYF. DNA of the CDR3: TGTGCCAGCAGCTTCGGGGAAGGAAAGACCCAGTACTTC.

This clone was seen a few times. CDR3 DNA sequence: TGTGCCATAGAAGGGATCCAGGAAAAGGGCTACACCTTC. This sequence encodes CAIEGIQEKGYTF. V usage is TRBV10-3 and J usage is TRBJ1-2; the D is unclear. The CDR3 covers 13 residues. CDR1 is ENHRY and CDR2 is SYGVKD in the germline V gene. V was shortened by 9 bases and J by 8 bases, with 19 bases between the two germline ends.

The chain carries TRBV7-2 and TRBJ2-1; D gene uncertain. The CDR3 sequence is 13 residues long. CDR1 SGHTA and CDR2 FQGNSA come from the germline V gene. The ends were cut back, 5 bases at V and 7 bases at J, with 12 bases in the middle. In DNA, the CDR3 is TGTGCCAGCAGCAACCCAGTCCCGAATGAGCAGTTCTTC. This gives the protein CASSNPVPNEQFF.

In DNA form, the CDR3 reads TGTGCCAGCAGCTCTAGGGGACAGGGGTTCTTCACCGGGGAGCTGTTTTTT. Its protein product is CASSSRGQGFFTGELFF. The J gene is TRBJ2-2, the V gene TRBV11-2; 10 positions agree with TRBD1. Germline V gene lookup returns CDR1 SGHAT and CDR2 FQNNGV. The trim removed 4 bases at V and 4 bases at J, leaving 9 bases unmatched. The CDR3 extends over 17 amino acids.

The genes are TRBV5-6 and TRBJ1-6; possible D gene TRBD1, 6 bases. Trimming removed 2 bases at V and 0 bases at J, with 15 bases between. This CDR3 region has 18 residues. Looked up from germline, CDR1 is SGHDT and CDR2 is YYEEEE. In DNA, the CDR3 is TGTGCCAGCAGCTTTCGACAGGCCGTGGGCTCCTATAATTCACCCCTCCACTTT. Amino acid sequence: CASSFRQAVGSYNSPLHF.

The chain is built from TRBV6-5 and TRBJ1-1, with D tentatively TRBD1 (5 bases). The CDR3 spans 11 residues. Trimming stripped 6 bases from V and 11 bases from J, with 13 bases between. Per the germline V gene, CDR1 is MNHEY and CDR2 is SVGAGI. The CDR3 sequence: CASSPGGGAFF. The CDR3 DNA follows: TGTGCCAGCAGCCCCGGGGGGGGTGCTTTCTTT.

The gene calls are TRBV7-2 and TRBJ2-3, with 8 positions matching TRBD2. After removal of 1 base from V and 2 bases from J, the junction contained 5 bases not matched to a gene. Germline V lookup: CDR1 SGHTA, CDR2 FQGNSA. The CDR3 has 16 residues. The CDR3 is CASSLVAGGLTDTQYF. CDR3 nucleotide sequence: TGTGCCAGCAGCTTAGTTGCGGGGGGCCTCACAGATACGCAGTATTTT.

CDR3 sequence reads: CASSHRTGATGELFF. The CDR3 DNA is TGTGCCAGCAGCCATCGGACGGGAGCCACCGGGGAGCTGTTTTTT. The J gene is TRBJ2-2, the V gene TRBV7-2; tentatively, D is TRBD2 (6 bases). CDR1 and CDR2 (germline): SGHTA, FQGNSA. The CDR3 totals 15 residues. Between the trimmed V and J ends, which lost 5 bases and 4 bases, there was a span of 14 bases.

V usage is TRBV28 and J usage is TRBJ2-7, with 11 positions matching TRBD1. The CDR3 length is 15 residues. The trim removed 6 bases at V and 3 bases at J, leaving 7 bases unmatched. Germline V CDR1 and CDR2: MDHEN, SYDVKM. CDR3 amino acids: CASRGQGVGGYEQYF. CDR3 DNA: TGTGCCAGCAGGGGACAGGGGGTAGGAGGCTACGAGCAGTACTTC.

The chain is built from TRBV28 and TRBJ2-5; D is undetermined. V dropped 3 bases and J dropped 4 bases, with 6 bases sitting between them. The CDR3 length is 12 residues. Germline CDR1 reads MDHEN; CDR2 reads SYDVKM. CDR3 nucleotides: TGTGCCAGCAGTTTGCGGCTAGAGACCCAGTACTTC. As protein: CASSLRLETQYF.

The rearrangement links TRBV19 to TRBJ2-5; tentatively, D is TRBD2 (5 bases). V was cut by 6 bases and J by 1 base, with 15 bases left in between. The germline CDR1 and CDR2 sequences are LNHDA and SQIVND (reference sequence). The CDR3 sequence is 15 residues long. The CDR3 coding sequence is TGTGCCAGTAGCAATAGAGGGTTCTCCCAAGAGACCCAGTACTTC. This translates into CASSNRGFSQETQYF.

This clone was counted once. The gene calls are TRBV6-5 and TRBJ1-2; D perhaps matches TRBD1 (5 bases). Germline CDR1 reads MNHEY; CDR2 reads SVGAGI. The CDR3 spans 15 residues. Deletions cut 7 bases from V and 4 bases from J, with 19 bases between. CDR3 DNA sequence: TGTGCCAGCACCCGCAATACAGGTCCTAGCTATGGCTACACCTTC. Translation: CASTRNTGPSYGYTF.

The chain joins TRBV10-3 to TRBJ2-6; a possible D gene is TRBD1 (5 bases). The V end was cut by 7 bases, the J end by 0 bases, with 16 bases between. Germline CDR1 reads ENHRY; CDR2 reads SYGVKD. The CDR3 runs to 17 residues. The CDR3 protein is CAIIQDQLSSGANVLTF. Written as DNA, the CDR3 is TGTGCCATCATACAGGATCAGCTGAGCTCTGGGGCCAACGTCCTGACTTTC.

The rearrangement links TRBV7-2 to TRBJ2-3, with D unresolved. The V and J ends lost 5 bases and 6 bases respectively, with 15 bases between them. The CDR3 has 14 amino acids. Germline V gene data show CDR1 as SGHTA and CDR2 as FQGNSA. Here the CDR3 DNA reads TGTGCCAGCAGCGGTCGTTGGTATGCGGATACGCAGTATTTT. It is translated as CASSGRWYADTQYF.

This chain links TRBV14 with TRBJ2-3; TRBD1 is a possible D gene (6 bases). From germline, CDR1 is SGHDN and CDR2 FVKESK. The length of the CDR3 is 16 residues. The V gene lost 4 bases and the J gene lost 3 bases, with 17 bases spanning the gap. CDR3 DNA: TGTGCCAGCAGCCGAATTGGGGGCCTTCCGACAGATACGCAGTATTTT. Translation gives CASSRIGGLPTDTQYF.

This chain uses TRBV7-8 with TRBJ2-3; no firm D call. The V gene lost 2 bases and the J gene lost 0 bases, with 9 bases spanning the gap. Germline V lookup: CDR1 SGHVS, CDR2 FQNEAQ. This CDR3 spans 15 amino acids. DNA for the CDR3: TGTGCCAGCAGCTTAACAGTTTCTAGCACAGATACGCAGTATTTT. It specifies CASSLTVSSTDTQYF. Drawing the rest from reference TRBV7-8 and TRBJ2-3, the complete variable domain is GAGVSQSPRYKVAKRGQDVALRCDPISGHVSLFWYQQALGQGPEFLTYFQNEAQLDKSGLPSDRFFAERPEGSVSTLKIQRTQQEDSAVYLCASSLTVSSTDTQYFGPGTRLTVL.

The V call is TRBV28, the J call TRBJ1-6, with TRBD1 identical over 7 bases. This CDR3 is 14 amino acids long. V lost 1 base, J lost 14 bases, and 8 bases stayed unmatched. CDR1 is MDHEN and CDR2 is SYDVKM in the germline V gene. The DNA of the CDR3 is TGTGCCAGCAGTTTATCAGGGACAGCTGCTTCCCTCCACTTT. This sequence encodes CASSLSGTAASLHF.

CDR3 bases: TGTGCCAGCAGCCGGGGACAGGAGTCCTATGGCTACACCTTC. Residues: CASSRGQESYGYTF. The rearrangement uses TRBV5-4 and TRBJ1-2, with TRBD1 matching over 8 bases. This CDR3 comprises 14 residues. V was pared by 4 bases and J by 4 bases, with 6 bases of the junction left unmatched. CDR1 is SGHNT, CDR2 YYREEE, per germline (reference sequence).

The CDR3, as DNA: TGTGCCAGCAGCTTAGTACAGGGGGCTTACGAGCAGTACTTC. It translates to CASSLVQGAYEQYF. The chain combines TRBV7-2 with TRBJ2-5; 9 nucleotides line up with TRBD1. The J call may be wrong; the DNA end is better matched by TRBJ2-7. There are 14 residues in the CDR3. Germline V gene data show CDR1 as SGHTA and CDR2 as FQGNSA.

The chain joins TRBV6-1 to TRBJ1-6; 7 bases map to TRBD1. Germline V gene lookup returns CDR1 MNHNS and CDR2 SASEGT. The V gene end was trimmed by 6 bases and the J gene end by 7 bases; junction bases not matched to a gene: 6. This CDR3 comprises 14 residues. The DNA of the CDR3 is TGTGCCAGCAGGGGGGACAGATGGAATTCACCCCTCCACTTT. This codes for CASRGDRWNSPLHF.

The gene calls are TRBV5-4 and TRBJ2-3; the D gene is possibly TRBD2 (7 bases). CDR3 length: 16 residues. The germline gives CDR1 SGHNT, CDR2 YYREEE (reference sequence). Trimming took off 0 bases at V and 3 bases at J, with 14 bases between the two ends. The CDR3, as DNA: TGTGCCAGCAGCTTGGGTGGTAGGGGGGGTACAGATACGCAGTATTTT. Amino acids: CASSLGGRGGTDTQYF.

V is TRBV30 and J is TRBJ1-2, with D unresolved. This CDR3 spans 13 amino acids. The germline CDR1 and CDR2 sequences are GTSNPN and SVGIG (reference sequence). V was clipped by 4 bases and J by 8 bases, with 17 bases between them. The CDR3 DNA sequence: TGTGCCTGGAATCTGGTTTCGAGCGGGGGCTACACCTTC. It yields the protein CAWNLVSSGGYTF.

The chain recombines TRBV6-5 with TRBJ1-2, with TRBD1 as a possible D gene (6 bases). With 5 bases removed from V and 5 bases from J, the gap between germline ends came to 12 bases. The CDR3 runs to 13 residues. Germline V gene data show CDR1 as MNHEY and CDR2 as SVGAGI. CDR3 amino acids: CASSEQGWYGYTF. The CDR3 DNA follows: TGTGCCAGCAGTGAACAGGGTTGGTATGGCTACACCTTC.

The CDR3 sequence: CATRGVGGSSYNEQFF. In DNA form, the CDR3 reads TGTGCCACCAGAGGGGTCGGTGGAAGCTCCTACAATGAGCAGTTCTTC. The chain recombines TRBV15 with TRBJ2-1; D possibly corresponds to TRBD1 (5 bases). CDR3 length equals 16 residues. Trimming shortened V by 6 bases and J by 0 bases, and 15 bases separated the two germline ends. In germline, CDR1 is LNHNV, CDR2 YYDKDF (reference sequence). Filled out from reference TRBV15 and TRBJ2-1, the complete variable domain reads DAMVIQNPRYQVTQFGKPVTLSCSQTLNHNVMYWYQQKSSQAPKLLFHYYDKDFNNEADTPDNFQSRRPNTSFCFLDIRSPGLGDTAMYLCATRGVGGSSYNEQFFGPGTRLTVL.

About this clone itself: At one end, the junction sequence differs from germline, possibly due to a read error. The gene calls are TRBV7-9 and TRBJ2-7; D is unclear. Germline V gene data show CDR1 as SEHNR and CDR2 as FQNEAQ (reference sequence). The CDR3 has 10 residues. The chain's CDR3 is CASSFNGMHF. The CDR3 DNA reads as TGTGCCAGCAGCTTTAACGGTATGCACTTC.

This CDR3 is CASGNRGPADTQYF. CDR3 DNA sequence: TGCGCCAGCGGCAACAGGGGGCCCGCAGATACGCAGTATTTT. The J gene is TRBJ2-3, the V gene TRBV5-1; TRBD1 matches 9 bases. Germline values: CDR1 SGHRS, CDR2 YFSETQ. There are 14 residues in the CDR3. The ends lost 7 bases at V and 4 bases at J; junction bases unmatched: 7.

V is TRBV28 and J is TRBJ2-5; D not resolved. Trimming shortened V by 5 bases and J by 7 bases, and 14 bases separated the two germline ends. Germline V gene data show CDR1 as MDHEN and CDR2 as SYDVKM. The CDR3 totals 13 residues. DNA of the CDR3: TGTGCCAGCAGTATCCGACCCTCCCGGACCCAGTACTTC. Translating it yields CASSIRPSRTQYF.

This clone turned up a few times. J is TRBJ1-1 and V is TRBV28; D is perhaps TRBD1 (6 bases). Germline V gene sequence: CDR1 MDHEN, CDR2 SYDVKM. The germline V and J ends were trimmed by 3 bases and 1 base, with 24 bases remaining between them. The CDR3 covers 19 residues. Written as DNA, the CDR3 is TGTGCCAGCAGTTTGGGGGGATGGGGGGCGCGTAAAGGGAACACTGAAGCTTTCTTT. Translation gives CASSLGGWGARKGNTEAFF.

This chain links TRBV5-4 with TRBJ2-7; possibly TRBD2 for D (6 bases). Germline loops: CDR1 SGHNT, CDR2 YYREEE (reference sequence). V lost 2 bases to trimming and J lost 0 bases, with 15 bases between them. The CDR3 loop spans 16 amino acids. Here the CDR3 reads CASSFGSGVSSYEQYF. The CDR3 DNA reads as TGTGCCAGCAGCTTTGGCTCGGGGGTTAGCTCCTACGAGCAGTACTTC.

The rearrangement uses TRBV28 and TRBJ2-1, with 11 bases fitting TRBD2. Trimming removed 10 bases from V and 5 bases from J; junction bases left unmatched: 10. The germline gives CDR1 MDHEN, CDR2 SYDVKM. The CDR3 sequence is 15 residues long. In DNA form, the CDR3 reads TGTGCCACTTTACCGGCTAGCGGGGGGCACAATGAGCAGTTCTTC. Translating it yields CATLPASGGHNEQFF.